This passage covers 10 T cell receptor beta chains from one sample sequenced in a study of shared clonotypes between healthy human individuals (dated by TCRdb to the early 2020s). Receptors were amplified or captured by the immunoSEQ multiplex PCR assay. TCRdb's version of the immuneACCESS table is confined to in-frame rearrangements and falls short of the full clone set. An unresolved V gene accounts for under half of the shortfall where checked; the remainder is of unknown origin. The sample records 2 million to 2.5 million clones, around 90% of which are singletons. 0.3% to 0.45% of the sample is taken by the ten largest. Input material: naive CD4+ T cells from PBMCs. The cell subset or site label, as the study defines it: CD45RA+ positively selected. Every receptor here comes from a man between 18 and 35 years old in good health. Some clones in this sample may be carry-over from other donors' samples.

The chain joins TRBV28 to TRBJ2-1; D could derive from TRBD1 or TRBD2 (5 bases each). CDR1 MDHEN and CDR2 SYDVKM come from the germline V gene. The CDR3 runs 15 residues. V was clipped by 5 bases and J by 3 bases, with 14 bases between them. The CDR3 spells CASSASGSHYNEQFF. Here the CDR3 DNA reads TGTGCCAGCAGTGCTTCAGGGAGTCACTACAATGAGCAGTTCTTC.

The V and J genes are TRBV19 and TRBJ1-2; D gene unclear. This CDR3 has 13 residues. Trimming stripped 7 bases from V and 0 bases from J, with 9 bases between. Germline V gene sequence: CDR1 LNHDA, CDR2 SQIVND (reference sequence). Here the CDR3 reads CASKRKPNYGYTF. The CDR3 region has the DNA TGTGCCAGTAAAAGGAAGCCTAACTATGGCTACACCTTC. Complete variable domain (other parts from reference TRBV19 and TRBJ1-2): DGGITQSPKYLFRKEGQNVTLSCEQNLNHDAMYWYRQDPGQGLRLIYYSQIVNDFQKGDIAEGYSVSREKKESFPLTVTSAQKNPTAFYLCASKRKPNYGYTFGSGTRLTVV.

CDR3 loop: CASSLADLGYGYTF. CDR3 DNA: TGTGCCAGCAGCTTGGCCGACCTGGGGTATGGCTACACCTTC. The J gene is TRBJ1-2, the V gene TRBV5-5; D uncertain. The germline gives CDR1 SGHKS, CDR2 YYEKEE (reference sequence). The V and J ends lost 0 bases and 5 bases respectively, with 11 bases between them. CDR3 size: 14 residues. Full variable domain (rest looked up from reference TRBV5-5 and TRBJ1-2): DAGVTQSPTHLIKTRGQQVTLRCSPISGHKSVSWYQQVLGQGPQFIFQYYEKEERGRGNFPDRFSARQFPNYSSELNVNALLLGDSALYLCASSLADLGYGYTFGSGTRLTVV.

The V gene is TRBV30, the J gene TRBJ2-7, with D perhaps TRBD2 (5 bases). The germline V gene encodes CDR1 GTSNPN and CDR2 SVGIG (reference sequence). The CDR3 is 15 residues long. The V and J ends lost 1 base and 2 bases respectively, with 15 bases between them. CDR3 DNA sequence: TGTGCCTGGAGTGGAGGAAGGACTTTCGCCTACGAGCAGTACTTC. Translated: CAWSGGRTFAYEQYF. Full variable domain (rest looked up from reference TRBV30 and TRBJ2-7): SQTIHQWPATLVQPVGSPLSLECTVEGTSNPNLYWYRQAAGRGLQLLFYSVGIGQISSEVPQNLSASRPQDRQFILSSKKLLLSDSGFYLCAWSGGRTFAYEQYFGPGTRLTVT.

V usage is TRBV5-8 and J usage is TRBJ1-1; D is undetermined. This CDR3 has 15 residues. Trimming took off 0 bases at V and 1 base at J, with 10 bases between the two ends. Looked up from germline, CDR1 is SGHTS and CDR2 is YDEGEE. The CDR3 coding sequence is TGTGCCAGCAGCTTGGGGGAGGGTAGGAACACTGAAGCTTTCTTT. Translation: CASSLGEGRNTEAFF.

The V gene is TRBV5-6, the J gene TRBJ2-5; D is perhaps TRBD1 or TRBD2 (5 bases each). V was cut by 0 bases and J by 5 bases, with 11 bases left in between. Per the germline V gene, CDR1 is SGHDT and CDR2 is YYEEEE. The CDR3 runs 14 residues. The CDR3 loop reads CASSLVWGMETQYF. As DNA, the CDR3 is TGTGCCAGCAGCTTGGTTTGGGGGATGGAGACCCAGTACTTC.

The rearrangement joins TRBV7-6 to TRBJ1-4; 11 positions match TRBD1. The CDR3 runs 15 residues. Unmatched junction bases numbered 6, after V lost 5 bases and J lost 7 bases. Germline V gene lookup returns CDR1 SGHVS and CDR2 FNYEAQ. CDR3 DNA: TGTGCCAGCAGCCAGACCGGGACAGGGGGTGAAAAACTGTTTTTT. It translates to CASSQTGTGGEKLFF.

This chain links TRBV4-1 with TRBJ2-5; possibly TRBD2 for D (6 bases). Trimming took 1 base from V and 1 from J, leaving 7 bases between them. In germline, CDR1 is MGHRA, CDR2 YSYEKL. The CDR3 extends over 14 amino acids. The CDR3 sequence: CASSQGRGQETQYF. CDR3 nucleotides: TGCGCCAGCAGCCAAGGGCGGGGCCAAGAGACCCAGTACTTC.

The gene calls are TRBV9 and TRBJ2-1, with D possibly called TRBD1 or TRBD2 (5 bases each). The CDR3 consists of 17 residues. Germline V gene lookup returns CDR1 SGDLS and CDR2 YYNGEE. The V end was cut by 4 bases, the J end by 3 bases, with 20 bases between. In nucleotides, the CDR3 is TGTGCCAGCAGCCCCCGAGGGGTTCAGACAGTCTACAATGAGCAGTTCTTC. Translating it yields CASSPRGVQTVYNEQFF.

This chain uses TRBV5-1 with TRBJ2-7; TRBD1 aligns across 8 bases. V was pared by 1 base and J by 5 bases, with 11 bases of the junction left unmatched. The CDR3 consists of 16 residues. Germline lookup yields CDR1 SGHRS and CDR2 YFSETQ. DNA of the CDR3: TGCGCCAGCAGCTTGAACCTGCTACAGGGGGGCGACGAGCAGTACTTC. Its translation: CASSLNLLQGGDEQYF.